The clone carrying this T cell receptor beta chain was observed a handful of times. The antigen is unknown. Whole-study findings and limits: Tumor memory CD4+ T cell TCR gene usage clustered with blood and lymph node memory CD4+ cells and lymph node naive CD4+ cells. The larger-cohort validation was restricted to a single TCR beta V-J rearrangement rather than whole repertoires.

CD25-based Treg depletion was applied to purified naive CD4+ T cells. Full-length variable regions came from constant-region reverse primers plus semi-nested Nested Universal Primer A PCR. One entry per CDR3 protein, called by TCRdb with MiXCR from the 5' RACE reads. Seen here are tens of thousands of distinct CDR3 sequences, 25% to 30% observed once, and the top ten hold approximately 2%. Germline V gene lookup returns CDR1 SGHTA and CDR2 FQGTGA. The CDR3 totals 12 residues. V dropped 2 bases and J dropped 6 bases, with 5 bases sitting between them. The chain joins TRBV7-3 to TRBJ2-1; D is ambiguous. This TCR derives from a female donor with breast cancer. The sequencing sample was made of naive CD4+ T cells sorted from blood. Subset reported: naive CD4+ T cells, CD4+CD45RA+CD25-. CDR3 amino acids: CASSLGSNEQFF. CDR3 in DNA: TGTGCCAGCAGCTTAGGTTCCAATGAGCAGTTCTTC.